Here is one T cell receptor (beta chain) with its context. The sample belongs to a study of blood T cell repertoires in COVID-19. Study in general: Samples of COVID-19 (acute and convalescent) were obtained from the United States, Italy and Spain. PBMCs, B-cell-depleted T cells, or T cells were the source of the cDNA or gDNA that made up the material.

Per the study methods: Reference gene primers were amplified, and this amplification served to estimate nucleated cell counts. Method: immunoSEQ multiplex PCR; TCRdb's copy keeps in-frame clones and lacks some. V, J and clone size were drawn from that table, and D and trimming were deduced from the DNA. This table has 55,000 to 65,000 clones, approximately 90% appearing once. The V gene's germline CDR1 is SNHLY and CDR2 FYNNEI. The V and J ends lost 6 bases and 9 bases, in that order; junction bases with no gene match: 4. The CDR3 length is 14 residues. The rearrangement uses TRBV2 and TRBJ2-1, with 14 nucleotides matching TRBD2. This clonotype was obtained from a human donor in a cohort sampled during active COVID-19. The source material was peripheral blood. CDR3 protein: CASRGLAGEGEQFF. The CDR3 DNA reads TGTGCCAGCAGGGGACTAGCGGGAGAGGGTGAGCAGTTCTTC.